This paragraph covers one TCR beta chain sequence. What it binds is not known. The CDR3 loop spans 16 amino acids. The ends lost 1 base at V and 3 bases at J; junction bases unmatched: 3. The germline CDR1 and CDR2 sequences are SEHNR and FQNEAQ (reference sequence). This entry comes from a study of OX40 agonist ivuxolimab in advanced cancers. Study overall: Therapy given before enrollment (anti-PD-1, anti-PD-L1 or anti-CTLA-4) was allowed, and around 44% had some. Study-wide results and caveats: Compared with CD4+, CD8+ T cells on average had more expanded clones. People who partly responded at 0.1-3.0 mg/kg had some of the least clonal expansion seen.

This table comes from immunoSEQ multiplex PCR, and its TCRdb copy is limited to in-frame clones, with some not included. The sample yields 55,000 to 65,000 clones, 82% seen once. The V gene is TRBV7-9, the J gene TRBJ2-5, with 12 bases matching TRBD1. This sequence originates from an adult with an advanced solid tumor such as melanoma, head and neck, liver or kidney cancer. The specimen comprised CD4+ or CD8+ T cells sorted from blood, sampled in a trial of the OX40 agonist ivuxolimab. CDR3 region: CASSLGGTGGKETQYF. CDR3 in DNA: TGTGCCAGCAGCTTAGGAGGGACAGGGGGCAAAGAGACCCAGTACTTC.